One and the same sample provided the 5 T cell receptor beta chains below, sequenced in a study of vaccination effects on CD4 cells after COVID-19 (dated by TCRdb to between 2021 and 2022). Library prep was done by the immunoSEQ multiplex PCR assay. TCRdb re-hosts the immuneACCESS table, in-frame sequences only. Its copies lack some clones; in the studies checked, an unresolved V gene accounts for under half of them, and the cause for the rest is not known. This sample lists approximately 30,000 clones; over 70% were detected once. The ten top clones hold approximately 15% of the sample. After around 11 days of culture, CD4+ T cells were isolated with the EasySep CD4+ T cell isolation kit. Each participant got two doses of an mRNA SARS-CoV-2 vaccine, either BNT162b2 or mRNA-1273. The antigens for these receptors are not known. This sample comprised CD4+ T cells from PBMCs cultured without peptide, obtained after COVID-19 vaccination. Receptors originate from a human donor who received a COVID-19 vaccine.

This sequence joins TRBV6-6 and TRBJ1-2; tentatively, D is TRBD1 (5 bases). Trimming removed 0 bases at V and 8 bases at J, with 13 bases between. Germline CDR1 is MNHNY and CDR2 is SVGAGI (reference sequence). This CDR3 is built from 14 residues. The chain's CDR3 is CASSYSSRAGGYTF. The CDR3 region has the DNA TGTGCCAGCAGTTACTCATCCAGGGCAGGAGGCTACACCTTC.

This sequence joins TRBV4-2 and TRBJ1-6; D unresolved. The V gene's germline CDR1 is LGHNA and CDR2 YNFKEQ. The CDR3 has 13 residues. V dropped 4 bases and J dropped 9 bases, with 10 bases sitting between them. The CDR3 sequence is CASSRSEGSPLHF. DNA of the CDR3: TGTGCCAGCAGCCGAAGTGAGGGTTCACCCCTCCACTTT.

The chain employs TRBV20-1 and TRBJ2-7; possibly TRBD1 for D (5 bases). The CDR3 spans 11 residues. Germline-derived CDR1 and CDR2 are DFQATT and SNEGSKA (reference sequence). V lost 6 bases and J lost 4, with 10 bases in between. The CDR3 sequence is CSASQGYEQYF. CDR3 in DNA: TGCAGTGCCTCCCAGGGTTACGAGCAGTACTTC.

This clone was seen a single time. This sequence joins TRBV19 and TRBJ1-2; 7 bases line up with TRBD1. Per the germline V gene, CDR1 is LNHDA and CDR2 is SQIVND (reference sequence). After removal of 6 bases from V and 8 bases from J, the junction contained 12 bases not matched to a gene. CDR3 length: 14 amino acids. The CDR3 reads CASRTNRDSSGYTF. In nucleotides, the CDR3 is TGTGCCAGTAGGACGAACAGGGACAGTAGCGGCTACACCTTC.

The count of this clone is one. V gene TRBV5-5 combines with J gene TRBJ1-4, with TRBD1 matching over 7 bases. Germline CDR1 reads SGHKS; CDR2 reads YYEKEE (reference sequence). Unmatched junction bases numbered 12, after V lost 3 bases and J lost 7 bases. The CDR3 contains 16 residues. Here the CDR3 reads CASSSLRQGVGEKLFF. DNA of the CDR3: TGTGCCAGCAGCTCCCTTAGACAGGGAGTGGGTGAAAAACTGTTTTTT. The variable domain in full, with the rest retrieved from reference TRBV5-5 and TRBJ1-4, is DAGVTQSPTHLIKTRGQQVTLRCSPISGHKSVSWYQQVLGQGPQFIFQYYEKEERGRGNFPDRFSARQFPNYSSELNVNALLLGDSALYLCASSSLRQGVGEKLFFGSGTQLSVL.